Listed here is a single T cell receptor beta chain. As yet, its antigen is unknown. From the RT-PCR reads, TCRdb called clonotypes with MiXCR, one entry per CDR3 protein. The sample contains around 530,000 distinct CDR3 sequences, approximately 10% of which appear only once. This specimen belongs to a study of response to subunit inactivated influenza vaccine. The CDR3 runs to 19 residues. Findings and caveats of the study: Authors suggested each seasonal influenza vaccination recruits few new T cells.

Sequencing used PBMCs from blood, obtained on the day of vaccination. The V gene is TRBV21-1, the J gene TRBJ2-7; the table calls TRBD2, which could not be checked here. TRBV21-1 represents a pseudogene. The receptor's source is a man aged 50 to 60 who received an inactivated influenza vaccine. The CDR3 nucleotides read TGTGCCAGCAGCAAATGCAGTGTGACTAGCGGCACTCACTCCTACGAGCAGTACTTC. It yields the protein CASSKCSVTSGTHSYEQYF.